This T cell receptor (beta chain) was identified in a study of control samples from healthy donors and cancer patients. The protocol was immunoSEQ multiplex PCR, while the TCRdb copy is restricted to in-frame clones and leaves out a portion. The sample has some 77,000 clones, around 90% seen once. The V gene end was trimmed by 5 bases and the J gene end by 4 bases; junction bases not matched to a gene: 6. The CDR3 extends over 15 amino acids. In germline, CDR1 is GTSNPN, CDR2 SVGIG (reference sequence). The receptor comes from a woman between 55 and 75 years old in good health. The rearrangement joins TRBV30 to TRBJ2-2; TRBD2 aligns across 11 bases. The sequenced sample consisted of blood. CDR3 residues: CAWALAGGRTGELFF. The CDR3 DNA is TGTGCCTGGGCCCTAGCGGGGGGCCGCACCGGGGAGCTGTTTTTT.